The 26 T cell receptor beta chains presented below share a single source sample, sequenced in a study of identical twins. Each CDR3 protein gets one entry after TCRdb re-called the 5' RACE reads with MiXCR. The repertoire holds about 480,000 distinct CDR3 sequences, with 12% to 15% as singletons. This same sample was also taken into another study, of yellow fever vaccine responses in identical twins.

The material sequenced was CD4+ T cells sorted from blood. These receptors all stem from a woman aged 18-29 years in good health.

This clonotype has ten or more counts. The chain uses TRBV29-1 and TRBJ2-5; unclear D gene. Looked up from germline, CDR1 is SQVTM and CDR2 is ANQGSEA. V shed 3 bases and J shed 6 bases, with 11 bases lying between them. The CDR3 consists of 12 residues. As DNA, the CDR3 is TGCAGCGTTGATACCGCCGCGAAGACCCAGTACTTC. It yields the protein CSVDTAAKTQYF.

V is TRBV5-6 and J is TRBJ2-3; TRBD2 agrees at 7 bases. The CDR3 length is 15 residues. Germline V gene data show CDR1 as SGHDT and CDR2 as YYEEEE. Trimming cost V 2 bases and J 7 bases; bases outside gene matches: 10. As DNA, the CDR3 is TGTGCCAGCAGCTTTCGTGCTGGCGGGAGAAATACGCAGTATTTT. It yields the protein CASSFRAGGRNTQYF.

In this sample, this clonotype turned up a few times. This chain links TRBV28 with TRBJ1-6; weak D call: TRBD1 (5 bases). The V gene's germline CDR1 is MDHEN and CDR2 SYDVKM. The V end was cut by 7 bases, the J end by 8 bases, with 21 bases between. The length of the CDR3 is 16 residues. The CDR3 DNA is TGTGCCAGCACCAATCCCGCCGGGACTAAAGATTCACCCCTCCACTTT. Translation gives CASTNPAGTKDSPLHF. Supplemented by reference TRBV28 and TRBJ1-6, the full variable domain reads DVKVTQSSRYLVKRTGEKVFLECVQDMDHENMFWYRQDPGLGLRLIYFSYDVKMKEKGDIPEGYSVSREKKERFSLILESASTNQTSMYLCASTNPAGTKDSPLHFGNGTRLTVT.

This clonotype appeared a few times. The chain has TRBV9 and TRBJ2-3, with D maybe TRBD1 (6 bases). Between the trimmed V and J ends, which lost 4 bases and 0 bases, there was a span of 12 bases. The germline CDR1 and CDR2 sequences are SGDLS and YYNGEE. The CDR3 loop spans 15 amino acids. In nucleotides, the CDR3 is TGTGCCAGCAGCATCCGGACAGCTAGCACAGATACGCAGTATTTT. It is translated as CASSIRTASTDTQYF.

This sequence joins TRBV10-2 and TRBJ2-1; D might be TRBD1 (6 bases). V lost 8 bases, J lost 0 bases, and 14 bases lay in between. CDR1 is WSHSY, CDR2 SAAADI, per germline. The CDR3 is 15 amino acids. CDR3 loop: CASGQTGSSYNEQFF. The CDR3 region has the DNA TGCGCCAGCGGACAAACAGGGAGCTCCTACAATGAGCAGTTCTTC.

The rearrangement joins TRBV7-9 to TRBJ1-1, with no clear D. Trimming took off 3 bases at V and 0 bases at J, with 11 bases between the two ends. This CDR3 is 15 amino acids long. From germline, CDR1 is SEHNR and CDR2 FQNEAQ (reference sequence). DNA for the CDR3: TGTGCCAGCAGCTTCGTCCGGTCCGTGAACACTGAAGCTTTCTTT. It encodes CASSFVRSVNTEAFF.

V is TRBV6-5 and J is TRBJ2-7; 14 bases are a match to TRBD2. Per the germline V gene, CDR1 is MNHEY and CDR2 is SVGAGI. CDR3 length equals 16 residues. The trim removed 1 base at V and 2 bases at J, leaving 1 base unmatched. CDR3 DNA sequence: TGTGCCAGCAGTTACTTGGGACTAGCGGGAGCCTACGAGCAGTACTTC. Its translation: CASSYLGLAGAYEQYF.

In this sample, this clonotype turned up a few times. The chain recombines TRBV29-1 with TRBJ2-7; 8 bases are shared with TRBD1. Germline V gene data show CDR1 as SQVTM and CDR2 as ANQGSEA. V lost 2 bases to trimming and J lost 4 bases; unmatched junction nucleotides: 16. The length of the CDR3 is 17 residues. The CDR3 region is CSVELGTGGPLSYEQYF. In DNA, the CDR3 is TGCAGCGTTGAACTAGGGACAGGCGGCCCCTTGTCTTACGAGCAGTACTTC.

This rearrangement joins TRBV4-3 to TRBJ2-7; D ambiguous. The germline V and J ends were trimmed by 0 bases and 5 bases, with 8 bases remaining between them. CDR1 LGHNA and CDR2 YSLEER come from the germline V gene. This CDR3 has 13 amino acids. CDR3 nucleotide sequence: TGCGCCAGCAGCCAAGAATTCGGCCACGAGCAGTACTTC. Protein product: CASSQEFGHEQYF.

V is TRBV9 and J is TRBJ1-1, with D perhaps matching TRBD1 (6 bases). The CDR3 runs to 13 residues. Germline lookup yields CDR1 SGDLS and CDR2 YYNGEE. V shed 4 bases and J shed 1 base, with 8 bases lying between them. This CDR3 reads CASSQGWNTEAFF. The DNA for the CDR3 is TGTGCCAGCAGCCAGGGGTGGAACACTGAAGCTTTCTTT. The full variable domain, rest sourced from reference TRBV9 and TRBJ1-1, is DSGVTQTPKHLITATGQRVTLRCSPRSGDLSVYWYQQSLDQGLQFLIQYYNGEERAKGNILERFSAQQFPDLHSELNLSSLELGDSALYFCASSQGWNTEAFFGQGTRLTVV.

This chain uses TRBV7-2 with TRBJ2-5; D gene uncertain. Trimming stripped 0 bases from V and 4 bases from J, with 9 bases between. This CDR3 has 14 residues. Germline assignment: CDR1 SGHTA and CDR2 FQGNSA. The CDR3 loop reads CASSLAGFRETQYF. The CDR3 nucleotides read TGTGCCAGCAGCTTAGCGGGGTTCAGAGAGACCCAGTACTTC.

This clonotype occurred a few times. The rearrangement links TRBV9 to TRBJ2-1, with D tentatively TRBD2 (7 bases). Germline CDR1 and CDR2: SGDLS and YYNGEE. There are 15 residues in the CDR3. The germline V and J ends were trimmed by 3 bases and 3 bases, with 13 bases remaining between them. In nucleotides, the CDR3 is TGTGCCAGCAGCGCCCCGGGGGGCATCTACAATGAGCAGTTCTTC. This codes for CASSAPGGIYNEQFF.

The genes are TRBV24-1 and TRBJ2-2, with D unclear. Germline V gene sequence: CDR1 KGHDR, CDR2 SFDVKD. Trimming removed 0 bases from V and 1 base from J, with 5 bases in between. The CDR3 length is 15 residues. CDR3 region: CATSDLGKNTGELFF. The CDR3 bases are TGTGCCACCAGTGATTTGGGCAAGAACACCGGGGAGCTGTTTTTT.

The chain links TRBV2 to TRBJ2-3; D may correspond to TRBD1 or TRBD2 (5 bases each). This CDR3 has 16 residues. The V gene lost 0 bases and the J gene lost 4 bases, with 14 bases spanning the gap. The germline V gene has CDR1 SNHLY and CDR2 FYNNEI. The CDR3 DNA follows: TGTGCCAGCAGTGAAGCCCCCTCAGGGCGGGCAGATACGCAGTATTTT. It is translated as CASSEAPSGRADTQYF.

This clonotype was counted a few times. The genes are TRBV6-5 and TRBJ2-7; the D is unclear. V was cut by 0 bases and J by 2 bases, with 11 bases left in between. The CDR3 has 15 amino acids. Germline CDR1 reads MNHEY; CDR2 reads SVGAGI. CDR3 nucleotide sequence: TGTGCCAGCAGTTACTCGATTTCTGGTACCTACGAGCAGTACTTC. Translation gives CASSYSISGTYEQYF.

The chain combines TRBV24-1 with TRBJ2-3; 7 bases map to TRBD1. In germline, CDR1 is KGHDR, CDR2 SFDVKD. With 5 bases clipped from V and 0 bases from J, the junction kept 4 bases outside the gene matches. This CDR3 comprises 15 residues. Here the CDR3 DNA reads TGTGCCACCAGTGTGACAGGGAGTAGCACAGATACGCAGTATTTT. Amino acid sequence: CATSVTGSSTDTQYF.

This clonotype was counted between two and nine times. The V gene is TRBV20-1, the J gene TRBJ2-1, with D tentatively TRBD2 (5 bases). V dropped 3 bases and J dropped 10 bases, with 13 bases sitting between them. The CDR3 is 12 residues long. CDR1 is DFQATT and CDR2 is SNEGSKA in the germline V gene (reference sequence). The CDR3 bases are TGCAGTGCTAGGACCCTAGCATGGGAGCAGTTCTTC. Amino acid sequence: CSARTLAWEQFF.

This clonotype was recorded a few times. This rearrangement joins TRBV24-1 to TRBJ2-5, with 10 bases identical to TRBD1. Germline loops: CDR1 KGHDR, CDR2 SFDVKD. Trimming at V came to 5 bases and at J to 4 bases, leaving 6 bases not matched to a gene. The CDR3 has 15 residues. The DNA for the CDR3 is TGTGCCACCAGTGCCGGGGACAGGGGTGTAGAGACCCAGTACTTC. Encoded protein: CATSAGDRGVETQYF.

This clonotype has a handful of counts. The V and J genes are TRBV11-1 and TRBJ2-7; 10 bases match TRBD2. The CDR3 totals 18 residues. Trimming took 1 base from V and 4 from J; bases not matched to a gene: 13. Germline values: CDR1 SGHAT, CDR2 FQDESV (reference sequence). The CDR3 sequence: CASSLGASGSVGQYEQYF. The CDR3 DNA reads TGTGCCAGCAGCTTAGGGGCTAGCGGGAGCGTTGGTCAATACGAGCAGTACTTC.

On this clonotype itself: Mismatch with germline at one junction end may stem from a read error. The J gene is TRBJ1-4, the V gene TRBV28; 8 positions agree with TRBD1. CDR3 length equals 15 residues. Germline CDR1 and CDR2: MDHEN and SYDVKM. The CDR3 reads CASTSAGGALNDRKF. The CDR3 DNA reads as TGTGCCAGCACCTCGGCAGGGGGCGCCTTGAACGATCGTAAATTT.

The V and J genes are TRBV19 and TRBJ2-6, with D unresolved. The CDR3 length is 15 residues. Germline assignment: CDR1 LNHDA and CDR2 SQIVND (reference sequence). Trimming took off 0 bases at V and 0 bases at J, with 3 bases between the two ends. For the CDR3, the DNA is TGTGCCAGTAGTATAGATAGCTCTGGGGCCAACGTCCTGACTTTC. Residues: CASSIDSSGANVLTF.

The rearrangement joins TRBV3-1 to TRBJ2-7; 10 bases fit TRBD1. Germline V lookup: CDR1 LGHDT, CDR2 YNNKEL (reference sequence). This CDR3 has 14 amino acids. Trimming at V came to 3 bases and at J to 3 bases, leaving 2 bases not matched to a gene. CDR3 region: CASSQGTGVYEQYF. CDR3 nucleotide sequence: TGTGCCAGCAGCCAGGGGACAGGGGTCTACGAGCAGTACTTC.

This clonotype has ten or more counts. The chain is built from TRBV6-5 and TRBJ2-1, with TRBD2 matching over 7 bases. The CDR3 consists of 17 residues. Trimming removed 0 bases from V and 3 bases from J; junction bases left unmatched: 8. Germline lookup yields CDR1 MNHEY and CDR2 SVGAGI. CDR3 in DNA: TGTGCCAGCAGTTACTCCAATTTAGCGGGTGTCTACAATGAGCAGTTCTTC. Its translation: CASSYSNLAGVYNEQFF.

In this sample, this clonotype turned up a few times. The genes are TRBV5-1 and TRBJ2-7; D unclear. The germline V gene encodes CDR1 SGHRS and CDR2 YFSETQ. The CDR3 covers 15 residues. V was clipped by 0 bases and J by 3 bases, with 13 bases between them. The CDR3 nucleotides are TGCGCCAGCAGCTTGGAAATGGCGGTTTACTACGAGCAGTACTTC. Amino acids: CASSLEMAVYYEQYF.

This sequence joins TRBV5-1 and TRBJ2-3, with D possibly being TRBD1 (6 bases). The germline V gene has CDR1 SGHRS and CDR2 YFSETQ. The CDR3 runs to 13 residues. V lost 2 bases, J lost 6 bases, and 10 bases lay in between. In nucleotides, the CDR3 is TGCGCCAGCAGCTTAGGACAGTCCGATACGCAGTATTTT. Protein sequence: CASSLGQSDTQYF.

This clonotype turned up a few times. The CDR3 loop is CSALPSSYNEQFF. CDR3 DNA: TGCAGTGCTCTCCCAAGCTCCTACAATGAGCAGTTCTTC. The chain combines TRBV20-1 with TRBJ2-1; no clear D. Germline V CDR1 and CDR2: DFQATT, SNEGSKA (reference sequence). V lost 5 bases, J lost 0 bases, and 8 bases lay in between. This CDR3 has 13 residues.